The 4 T cell receptor beta chains in this list originate from one sample, sequenced in a study of response to subunit inactivated influenza vaccine. TCRdb called the RT-PCR reads again in MiXCR, with one record for every CDR3 protein. The sample lists 200,000 to 250,000 distinct CDR3 sequences; less than 15% were seen once. This sample comprised non-naive T cells sorted from PBMCs, obtained 14 days before vaccination. The receptors here all came from a man between 45 and 60 years old who received an inactivated influenza vaccine.

This clonotype has only a few counts. The rearrangement uses TRBV5-6 and TRBJ1-5; perhaps TRBD1 as D (6 bases). Trimming took off 0 bases at V and 7 bases at J, with 17 bases between the two ends. The CDR3 contains 16 residues. Germline CDR1 reads SGHDT; CDR2 reads YYEEEE. In DNA, the CDR3 is TGTGCCAGCAGCTTGGGGCAGGGGCCTGGTGGACAGCCCCAGCATTTT. Amino acid sequence: CASSLGQGPGGQPQHF.

The chain couples TRBV12-3 or TRBV12-4 to TRBJ2-2; 10 positions agree with TRBD2. The CDR3 runs to 15 residues. Trimming at V came to 7 bases and at J to 1 base, leaving 3 bases not matched to a gene. In DNA form, the CDR3 reads TGTGCCAGCAACGTAGCGGGAGGGAACACCGGGGAGCTGTTTTTT. Protein product: CASNVAGGNTGELFF.

The table lists this clonotype with many counts. V and J are TRBV20-1 and TRBJ2-5, with 8 bases matching TRBD2. Germline CDR1 is DFQATT and CDR2 is SNEGSKA (reference sequence). Germline trimming cut 5 bases from V and 5 bases from J; bases unmatched to any gene: 10. The CDR3 runs to 14 residues. DNA for the CDR3: TGCAGTGCTGCCGTTTTTGCGGGGGGCGAGACCCAGTACTTC. Its protein is CSAAVFAGGETQYF.

This clonotype was seen only a few times. The chain has TRBV2 and TRBJ2-6; TRBD2 is a possible D gene (5 bases). Looked up from germline, CDR1 is SNHLY and CDR2 is FYNNEI. V was shortened by 8 bases and J by 3 bases, with 8 bases between the two germline ends. The CDR3 covers 13 residues. The CDR3 region is CASAGLGANVLTF. The CDR3 nucleotides are TGTGCCAGCGCTGGACTTGGGGCCAACGTCCTGACTTTC.